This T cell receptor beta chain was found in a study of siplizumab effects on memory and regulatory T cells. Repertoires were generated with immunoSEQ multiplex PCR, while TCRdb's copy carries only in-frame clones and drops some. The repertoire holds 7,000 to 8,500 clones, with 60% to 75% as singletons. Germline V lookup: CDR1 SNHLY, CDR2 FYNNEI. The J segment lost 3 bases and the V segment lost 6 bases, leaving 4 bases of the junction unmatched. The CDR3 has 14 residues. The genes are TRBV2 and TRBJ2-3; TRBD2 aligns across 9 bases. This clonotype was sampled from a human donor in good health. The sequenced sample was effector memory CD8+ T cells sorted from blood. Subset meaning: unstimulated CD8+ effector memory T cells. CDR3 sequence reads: CASSPTSGTDTQYF. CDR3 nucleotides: TGTGCCAGCAGCCCGACTAGCGGAACAGATACGCAGTATTTT.